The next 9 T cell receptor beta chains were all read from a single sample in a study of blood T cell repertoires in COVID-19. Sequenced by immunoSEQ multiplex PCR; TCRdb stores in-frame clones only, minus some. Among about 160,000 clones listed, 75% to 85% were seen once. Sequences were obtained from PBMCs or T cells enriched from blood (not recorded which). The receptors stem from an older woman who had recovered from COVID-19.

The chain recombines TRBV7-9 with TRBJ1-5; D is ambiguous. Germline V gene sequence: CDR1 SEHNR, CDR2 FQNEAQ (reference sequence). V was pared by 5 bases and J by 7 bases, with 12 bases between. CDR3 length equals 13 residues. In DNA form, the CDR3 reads TGTGCCAGCAGCCCGACATTACGGCAGCCCCAGCATTTT. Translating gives CASSPTLRQPQHF.

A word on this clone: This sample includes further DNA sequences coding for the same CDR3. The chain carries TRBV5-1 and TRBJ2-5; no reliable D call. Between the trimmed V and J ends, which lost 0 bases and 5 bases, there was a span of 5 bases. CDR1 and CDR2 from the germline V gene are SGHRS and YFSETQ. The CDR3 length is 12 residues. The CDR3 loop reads CASSLAGETQYF. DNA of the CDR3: TGCGCCAGCAGCTTGGCGGGTGAGACCCAGTACTTC.

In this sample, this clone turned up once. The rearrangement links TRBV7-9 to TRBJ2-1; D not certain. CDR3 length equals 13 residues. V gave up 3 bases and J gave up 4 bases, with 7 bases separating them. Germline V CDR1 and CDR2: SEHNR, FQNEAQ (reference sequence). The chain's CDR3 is CASSFGRYNEQFF. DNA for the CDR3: TGTGCCAGCAGCTTTGGCAGGTACAATGAGCAGTTCTTC. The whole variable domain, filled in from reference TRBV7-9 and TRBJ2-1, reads DTGVSQNPRHKITKRGQNVTFRCDPISEHNRLYWYRQTLGQGPEFLTYFQNEAQLEKSRLLSDRFSAERPKGSFSTLEIQRTEQGDSAMYLCASSFGRYNEQFFGPGTRLTVL.

CDR3 nucleotide sequence: TGCAGTGCTAGTACAGGGGCGCCTGAGCAGCCCCAGCATTTT. It translates to CSASTGAPEQPQHF. The rearrangement links TRBV20-1 to TRBJ1-5; 7 nucleotides match TRBD1. V shed 3 bases, J shed 7 bases, and the junction held 9 bases outside the gene matches. The CDR3 runs 14 residues. The germline gives CDR1 DFQATT, CDR2 SNEGSKA (reference sequence).

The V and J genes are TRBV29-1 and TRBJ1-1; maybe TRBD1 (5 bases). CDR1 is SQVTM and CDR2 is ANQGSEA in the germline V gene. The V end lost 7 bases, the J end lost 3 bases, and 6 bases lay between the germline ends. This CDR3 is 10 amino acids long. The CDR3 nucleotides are TGCAGCGCGACAGACACTGAAGCTTTCTTT. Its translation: CSATDTEAFF. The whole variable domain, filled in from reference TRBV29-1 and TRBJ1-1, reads SAVISQKPSRDICQRGTSLTIQCQVDSQVTMMFWYRQQPGQSLTLIATANQGSEATYESGFVIDKFPISRPNLTFSTLTVSNMSPEDSSIYLCSATDTEAFFGQGTRLTVV.

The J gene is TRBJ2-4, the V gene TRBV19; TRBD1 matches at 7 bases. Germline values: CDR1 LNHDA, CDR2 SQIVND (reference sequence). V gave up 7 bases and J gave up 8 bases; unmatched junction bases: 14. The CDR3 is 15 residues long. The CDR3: CASTFSGGALDIQYF. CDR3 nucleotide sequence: TGTGCCAGTACTTTCTCAGGGGGTGCCTTGGACATTCAGTACTTC.

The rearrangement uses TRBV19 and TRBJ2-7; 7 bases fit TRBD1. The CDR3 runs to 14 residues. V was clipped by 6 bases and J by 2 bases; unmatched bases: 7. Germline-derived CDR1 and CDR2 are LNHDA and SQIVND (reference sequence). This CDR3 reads CASSLTGPTYEQYF. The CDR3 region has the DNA TGTGCCAGTAGCCTGACAGGGCCGACCTACGAGCAGTACTTC.

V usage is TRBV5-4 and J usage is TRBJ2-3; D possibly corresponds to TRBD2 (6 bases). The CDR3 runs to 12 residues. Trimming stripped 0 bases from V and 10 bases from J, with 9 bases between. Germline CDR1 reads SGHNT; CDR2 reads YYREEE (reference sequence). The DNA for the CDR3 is TGTGCCAGCAGCTTGGAACTAGCCGCGCAGTATTTT. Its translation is CASSLELAAQYF.

CDR3 nucleotide sequence: TGTGCCAGCAGCTTAGGGACAGTCAATCAGCCCCAGCATTTT. Protein: CASSLGTVNQPQHF. The J gene is TRBJ1-5, the V gene TRBV7-2; tentatively, D is TRBD1 (6 bases). The V and J ends lost 1 base and 3 bases respectively, with 7 bases between them. The CDR3 is 14 amino acids. CDR1 and CDR2 (germline): SGHTA, FQGNSA.